The entry that follows covers one TCR beta chain sequence. Data came from immunoSEQ multiplex PCR; TCRdb stores just in-frame clones and leaves some out. This table has 130,000 or so clones, roughly 94% appearing once. The germline gives CDR1 SGHTA, CDR2 FQGNSA. The CDR3 runs to 14 residues. The V segment lost 6 bases and the J segment 1 base; nucleotides outside the gene matches: 4. This sample stems from a study of control samples from healthy donors and cancer patients. J is TRBJ1-1 and V is TRBV7-2; 8 bases map to TRBD1. This receptor was obtained from a man in his forties in good health. Sequencing was carried out using blood. The CDR3 loop reads CASRSTGGNTEAFF. The CDR3 DNA reads TGTGCCAGCAGGTCAACAGGGGGGAACACTGAAGCTTTCTTT.